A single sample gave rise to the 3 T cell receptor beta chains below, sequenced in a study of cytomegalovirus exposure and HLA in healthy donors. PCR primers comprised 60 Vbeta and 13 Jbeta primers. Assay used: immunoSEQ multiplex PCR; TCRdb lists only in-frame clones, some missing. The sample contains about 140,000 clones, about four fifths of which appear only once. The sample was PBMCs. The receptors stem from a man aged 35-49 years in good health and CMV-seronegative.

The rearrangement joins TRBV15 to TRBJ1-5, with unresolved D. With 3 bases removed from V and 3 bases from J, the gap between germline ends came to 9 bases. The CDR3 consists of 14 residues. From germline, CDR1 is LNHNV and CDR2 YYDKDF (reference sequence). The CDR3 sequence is CATSRRANNQPQHF. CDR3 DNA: TGTGCCACCAGCAGGCGGGCCAACAATCAGCCCCAGCATTTT.

The CDR3 sequence is CASSHDITGEMKETQYF. The CDR3 coding sequence is TGTGCCAGCAGTCATGATATAACAGGGGAGATGAAGGAGACCCAGTACTTC. The gene calls are TRBV2 and TRBJ2-5, with TRBD1 identical over 7 bases. This CDR3 spans 17 amino acids. The trim removed 5 bases at V and 5 bases at J, leaving 17 bases unmatched. Germline V gives CDR1 SNHLY, CDR2 FYNNEI.

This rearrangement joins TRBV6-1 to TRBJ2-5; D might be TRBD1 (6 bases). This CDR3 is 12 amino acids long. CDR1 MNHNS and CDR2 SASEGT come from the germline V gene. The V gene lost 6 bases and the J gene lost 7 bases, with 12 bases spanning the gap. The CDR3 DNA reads TGTGCCAGCAGCCAGGACAGAGGGACCCAGTACTTC. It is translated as CASSQDRGTQYF.